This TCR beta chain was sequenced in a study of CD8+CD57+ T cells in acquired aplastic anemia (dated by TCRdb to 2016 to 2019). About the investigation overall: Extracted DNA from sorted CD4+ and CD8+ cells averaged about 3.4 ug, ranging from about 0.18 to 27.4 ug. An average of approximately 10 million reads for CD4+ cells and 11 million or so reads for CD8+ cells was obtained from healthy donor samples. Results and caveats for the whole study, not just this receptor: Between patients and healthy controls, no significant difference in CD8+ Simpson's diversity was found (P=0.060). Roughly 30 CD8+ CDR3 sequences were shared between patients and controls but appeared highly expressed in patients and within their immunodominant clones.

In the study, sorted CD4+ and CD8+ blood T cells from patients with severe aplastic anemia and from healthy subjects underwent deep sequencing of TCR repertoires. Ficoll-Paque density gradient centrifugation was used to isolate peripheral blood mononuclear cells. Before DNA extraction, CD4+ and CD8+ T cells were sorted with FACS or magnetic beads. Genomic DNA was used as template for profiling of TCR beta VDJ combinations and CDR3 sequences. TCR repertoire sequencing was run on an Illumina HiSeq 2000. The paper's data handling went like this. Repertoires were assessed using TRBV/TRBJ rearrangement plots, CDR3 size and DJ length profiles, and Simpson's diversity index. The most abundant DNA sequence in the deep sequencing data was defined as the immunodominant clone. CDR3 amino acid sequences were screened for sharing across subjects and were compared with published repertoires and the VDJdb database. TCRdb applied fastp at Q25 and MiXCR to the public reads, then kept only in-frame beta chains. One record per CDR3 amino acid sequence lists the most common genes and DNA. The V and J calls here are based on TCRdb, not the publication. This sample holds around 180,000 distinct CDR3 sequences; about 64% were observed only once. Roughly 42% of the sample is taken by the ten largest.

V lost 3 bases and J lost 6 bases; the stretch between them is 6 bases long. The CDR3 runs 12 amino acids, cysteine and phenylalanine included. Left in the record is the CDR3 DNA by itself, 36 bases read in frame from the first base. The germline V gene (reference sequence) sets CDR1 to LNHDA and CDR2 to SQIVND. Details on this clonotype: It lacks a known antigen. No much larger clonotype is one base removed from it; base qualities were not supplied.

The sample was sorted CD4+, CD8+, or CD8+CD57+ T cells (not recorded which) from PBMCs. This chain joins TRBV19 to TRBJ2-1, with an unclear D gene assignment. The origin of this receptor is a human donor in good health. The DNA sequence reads TGTGCCAGTAGTATGATGGGCAATGAGCAGTTCTTC. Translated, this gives CASSMMGNEQFF.